Below, 3 T cell receptor beta chains from the same sample are listed, as sequenced in a study of cytomegalovirus exposure and HLA in healthy donors (dated by TCRdb to the late 2010s). The library was obtained by the immunoSEQ multiplex PCR assay. For the multiplex PCR, a mixture combining 60 forward primers for TCR Vbeta segments and 13 reverse primers for TCR Jbeta segments was used. What TCRdb holds here is the immuneACCESS table cut down to in-frame rearrangements. Part of the clones is not present; checked against another copy, under half of the missing clones reflect an unresolved V gene, and the others are unexplained. Counted in this sample were tens of thousands of clones; over 55% of them appeared once. The ten largest account for under 8% of the sample. Sequencing was performed on PBMCs. Receptor source: a woman aged 25 to 45 in good health and CMV-seronegative.

V and J are TRBV6-1 and TRBJ1-5, with TRBD1 matching 10 bases. The V gene's germline CDR1 is MNHNS and CDR2 SASEGT. The CDR3 consists of 18 residues. The J segment lost 2 bases and the V segment lost 4 bases, leaving 11 bases of the junction unmatched. CDR3 DNA sequence: TGTGCCAGCAGTGTAGGGACAGGGGTTGGTGGCGGCAATCAGCCCCAGCATTTT. It encodes CASSVGTGVGGGNQPQHF.

The V and J genes are TRBV10-1 and TRBJ1-1; D is undetermined. Germline CDR1 is WNHNN and CDR2 is SYGVQD (reference sequence). This CDR3 is 13 amino acids long. Trimming stripped 6 bases from V and 0 bases from J, with 8 bases between. CDR3 bases: TGCGCCAGCAGGACGACAATGAACACTGAAGCTTTCTTT. It yields the protein CASRTTMNTEAFF.

This chain uses TRBV19 with TRBJ2-5, with 9 bases aligning to TRBD1. The V segment lost 6 bases and the J segment 2 bases; nucleotides outside the gene matches: 13. CDR1 and CDR2 (germline): LNHDA, SQIVND (reference sequence). This CDR3 comprises 17 residues. This CDR3 is CASSPYIQGAEQETQYF. The CDR3 DNA follows: TGTGCCAGTAGCCCCTACATACAGGGGGCAGAGCAAGAGACCCAGTACTTC.